Following are 9 T cell receptor beta chains from one sample sequenced in a study of blood T cell repertoires in COVID-19. Here immunoSEQ multiplex PCR was the method, and the copy in TCRdb shows in-frame clones only, minus some. The data contain some 97,000 clones, over 75% of them singletons. Material for sequencing was peripheral blood. These receptors were collected from a man aged 45-60 years with acute or convalescent COVID-19.

This rearrangement joins TRBV6-5 to TRBJ2-5; tentatively, D is TRBD2 (5 bases). Trimming took off 6 bases at V and 4 bases at J, with 12 bases between the two ends. There are 13 residues in the CDR3. CDR1 MNHEY and CDR2 SVGAGI come from the germline V gene. The CDR3 reads CASSRRERETQYF. In nucleotides, the CDR3 is TGTGCCAGCAGCCGAAGGGAGCGAGAGACCCAGTACTTC.

The chain has TRBV24-1 and TRBJ2-5; TRBD2 might be the D (7 bases). Germline CDR1 is KGHDR and CDR2 is SFDVKD. The CDR3 runs 15 residues. V shed 6 bases and J shed 4 bases, with 17 bases lying between them. The CDR3: CATSSGTRGGETQYF. The CDR3 bases are TGTGCCACCAGTAGCGGGACAAGGGGAGGAGAGACCCAGTACTTC.

V gene TRBV11-3 combines with J gene TRBJ1-2; the D is unclear. The V and J ends lost 5 bases and 2 bases respectively, with 15 bases between them. CDR1 is SGHNT, CDR2 YENEEA, per germline. This CDR3 is 15 amino acids long. The CDR3 is CASSPRGGFNYGYTF. CDR3 coding DNA: TGTGCCAGCAGCCCCCGGGGAGGGTTCAACTATGGCTACACCTTC. The whole variable domain, remainder taken from reference TRBV11-3 and TRBJ1-2, is EAGVVQSPRYKIIEKKQPVAFWCNPISGHNTLYWYLQNLGQGPELLIRYENEEAVDDSQLPKDRFSAERLKGVDSTLKIQPAELGDSAVYLCASSPRGGFNYGYTFGSGTRLTVV.

This sequence joins TRBV5-1 and TRBJ2-1; D gene ambiguous. The CDR3 spans 17 residues. Germline V CDR1 and CDR2: SGHRS, YFSETQ. Trimming cost V 0 bases and J 0 bases, with 13 bases left between them. CDR3 sequence reads: CASSLDRITPSYNEQFF. CDR3 nucleotides: TGCGCCAGCAGCTTGGACCGAATTACTCCCTCCTACAATGAGCAGTTCTTC.

The chain links TRBV3-1 (or the pseudogene TRBV3-2) to TRBJ1-2, with TRBD1 matching 8 bases. V was clipped by 4 bases and J by 7 bases; unmatched bases: 14. The CDR3 has 16 amino acids. Germline values: CDR1 LGHDT, CDR2 YNNKEL (reference sequence). In DNA form, the CDR3 reads TGTGCCAGCAGCCCCAGAGTACAAGGACAGGGCTCTGGCTACACCTTC. Its translation: CASSPRVQGQGSGYTF.

The CDR3 region is CASSLDSRRQGGGGYTF. The DNA for the CDR3 is TGTGCCAGCAGCTTAGATAGTCGAAGACAGGGGGGCGGTGGCTACACCTTC. V and J are TRBV11-2 and TRBJ1-2; 9 nucleotides align to TRBD1. With 0 bases clipped from V and 7 bases from J, the junction kept 12 bases outside the gene matches. CDR1 is SGHAT, CDR2 FQNNGV, per germline. The CDR3 consists of 17 residues.

This chain joins TRBV30 and TRBJ2-6; 7 bases agree with TRBD1. The germline V gene encodes CDR1 GTSNPN and CDR2 SVGIG (reference sequence). J lost 2 bases, V lost 7 bases, and 2 bases had no gene match. CDR3 length: 13 residues. The CDR3 loop reads CASQGTGANVLTF. CDR3 nucleotides: TGTGCCTCACAGGGGACTGGGGCCAACGTCCTGACTTTC.

The chain couples TRBV29-1 to TRBJ1-5; tentatively, D is TRBD1 (6 bases). Trimming stripped 8 bases from V and 4 bases from J, with 18 bases between. The CDR3 has 14 residues. From germline, CDR1 is SQVTM and CDR2 ANQGSEA. CDR3 DNA sequence: TGCAGCCCTGCCGGCAGGGGAGCTAATCAGCCCCAGCATTTT. Translation: CSPAGRGANQPQHF.

V is TRBV6-5 and J is TRBJ1-5; unclear D gene. This CDR3 region has 15 residues. CDR1 MNHEY and CDR2 SVGAGI come from the germline V gene. V was shortened by 7 bases and J by 4 bases, with 17 bases between the two germline ends. CDR3 nucleotides: TGTGCCAGCACCCCCGGGCGGGGTAGAAATCAGCCCCAGCATTTT. Amino acid sequence: CASTPGRGRNQPQHF.